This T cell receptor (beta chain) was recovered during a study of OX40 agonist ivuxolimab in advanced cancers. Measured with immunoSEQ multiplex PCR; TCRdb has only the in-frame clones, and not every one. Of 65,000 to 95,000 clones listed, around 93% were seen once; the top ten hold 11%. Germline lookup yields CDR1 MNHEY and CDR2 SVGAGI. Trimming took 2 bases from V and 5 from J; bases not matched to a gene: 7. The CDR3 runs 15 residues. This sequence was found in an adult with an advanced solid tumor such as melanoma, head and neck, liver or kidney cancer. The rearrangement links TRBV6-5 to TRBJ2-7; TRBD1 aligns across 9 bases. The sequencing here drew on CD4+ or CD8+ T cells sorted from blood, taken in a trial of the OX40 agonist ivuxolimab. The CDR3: CASSYGTGNINEQYF. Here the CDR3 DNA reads TGTGCCAGCAGTTACGGGACAGGGAATATCAACGAGCAGTACTTC.